This T cell receptor beta chain was found in a study of T cells after yellow fever vaccination. Turning to the study itself: Those fractions that held only low numbers of cells were prepared using the SMART-Seq v4 Ultra Low Input RNA kit.

Overall study results and limits: Repertoires sorted by FACS could include abundant clonotypes that are contaminants from the bulk population. Primary-vaccination clones mostly resurfaced post-booster (approximately 96% CD4, under 90% CD8).

It was through 5'RACE template switching that TCR cDNA was made, with a universal primer site and UMIs added. One entry per CDR3 protein, called by TCRdb with MiXCR from the 5' RACE reads. Of 200,000 to 300,000 distinct CDR3 sequences listed, roughly 13% are singletons. CDR3 length: 14 residues. CDR1 is SQVTM, CDR2 ANQGSEA, per germline. The V gene lost 3 bases and the J gene lost 6 bases, with 16 bases spanning the gap. Comments on this clonotype: Its target is unknown.

This rearrangement joins TRBV29-1 to TRBJ2-3; tentative D call: TRBD1 (6 bases). This receptor was identified in a man aged 25 to 40 who received the YFV17D yellow fever vaccine. Sequenced here: CD4+ T cells sorted from PBMCs, sampled 45 days after the yellow fever booster vaccination. The CDR3 sequence: CSVDVPGVGDTQYF. The CDR3 bases are TGCAGCGTTGATGTGCCAGGGGTGGGGGATACGCAGTATTTT.